Following are 30 T cell receptor beta chains from one sample sequenced in a study of shared clonotypes between healthy human individuals. Measured with immunoSEQ multiplex PCR; TCRdb has only the in-frame clones, and not every one. The sample lists about a million clones, around 76% seen once, with 1.4% in the top ten. Sequenced input: memory CD4+ T cells sorted from blood. The subset here: CD45RA-negative fraction. The source of these receptors is a man between 18 and 29 years old in good health.

A few counts support this clone. The chain couples TRBV28 to TRBJ1-2; weak D call: TRBD1 (5 bases). V shed 4 bases and J shed 6 bases, with 12 bases lying between them. The CDR3 consists of 13 residues. Per the germline V gene, CDR1 is MDHEN and CDR2 is SYDVKM. CDR3 in DNA: TGTGCCAGCAGTTCTGACAGATTGGATGGCTACACCTTC. This encodes CASSSDRLDGYTF.

The chain carries TRBV6-5 and TRBJ2-5; 8 positions agree with TRBD2. CDR1 is MNHEY and CDR2 is SVGAGI in the germline V gene. This CDR3 contains 16 residues. V lost 0 bases to trimming and J lost 4 bases; unmatched junction nucleotides: 7. DNA of the CDR3: TGTGCCAGCAGTTACTCTACCAGCGGGGGAACAGAGACCCAGTACTTC. Its protein is CASSYSTSGGTETQYF.

The CDR3 sequence: CASSYSGQANYGYTF. DNA of the CDR3: TGTGCCAGCAGTTACTCCGGACAGGCGAACTATGGCTACACCTTC. The chain carries TRBV6-5 and TRBJ1-2, with 7 positions matching TRBD1. CDR1 MNHEY and CDR2 SVGAGI come from the germline V gene. V was pared by 0 bases and J by 2 bases, with 3 bases of the junction left unmatched. The CDR3 spans 15 residues.

The chain employs TRBV7-2 and TRBJ2-7; TRBD2 aligns across 7 bases. Trimming took 2 bases from V and 5 from J; bases not matched to a gene: 15. Per germline, CDR1 SGHTA and CDR2 FQGNSA. The CDR3 is 17 residues long. The CDR3: CASSLYPGGGSPNEQYF. The CDR3 coding sequence is TGTGCCAGCAGCTTATATCCCGGCGGCGGGAGCCCCAACGAGCAGTACTTC.

This clone was picked up a small number of times. The chain employs TRBV6-5 and TRBJ1-6; D ambiguous. The CDR3 spans 14 residues. The V end lost 2 bases, the J end lost 9 bases, and 11 bases lay between the germline ends. Per the germline V gene, CDR1 is MNHEY and CDR2 is SVGAGI. CDR3 DNA: TGTGCCAGCAGTTACGGGAAGAGCGCTTCACCCCTCCACTTT. Translated, it gives CASSYGKSASPLHF.

J is TRBJ2-5 and V is TRBV10-1, with TRBD1 as a possible D gene (6 bases). The CDR3 spans 15 residues. Trimming shortened V by 0 bases and J by 5 bases, and 13 bases separated the two germline ends. Germline-derived CDR1 and CDR2 are WNHNN and SYGVQD (reference sequence). CDR3 sequence: CASSESKGEWETQYF. CDR3 nucleotides: TGCGCCAGCAGTGAGTCGAAGGGGGAATGGGAGACCCAGTACTTC.

The chain carries TRBV29-1 and TRBJ1-2, with D uncertain. CDR1 SQVTM and CDR2 ANQGSEA come from the germline V gene. The V end lost 4 bases, the J end lost 7 bases, and 10 bases lay between the germline ends. This CDR3 spans 11 amino acids. The CDR3 sequence is CSVGVVGGYTF. Written as DNA, the CDR3 is TGCAGCGTTGGAGTCGTCGGTGGCTACACCTTC.

Comments on this clone: Distinct nucleotide sequences in the sample also encode this CDR3. This rearrangement joins TRBV27 to TRBJ1-1; 8 bases match TRBD1. The V gene end was trimmed by 6 bases and the J gene end by 2 bases; junction bases not matched to a gene: 5. CDR3 length equals 14 residues. Germline lookup yields CDR1 MNHEY and CDR2 SMNVEV (reference sequence). The CDR3 bases are TGTGCCAGCAGCCTGGACAGGGCCAACACTGAAGCTTTCTTT. Amino acid sequence: CASSLDRANTEAFF.

This clone has a handful of counts. This likely stems from a read error, as it lies one base from a far larger clone. Different DNA sequences within this sample yield the same CDR3. The chain links TRBV6-5 to TRBJ2-3; the D is unclear. Germline V lookup: CDR1 MNHEY, CDR2 SVGAGI. This CDR3 has 12 residues. V was shortened by 4 bases and J by 0 bases, with 2 bases between the two germline ends. The CDR3 loop is CASSSSTDTQYF. The CDR3 region has the DNA TGTGCCAGCAGTTCAAGCACAGATACGCAGTATTTT.

This clone appeared a few times. The V gene is TRBV5-6, the J gene TRBJ2-3, with unresolved D. Germline lookup yields CDR1 SGHDT and CDR2 YYEEEE. The CDR3 extends over 15 amino acids. With 0 bases removed from V and 0 bases from J, the gap between germline ends came to 8 bases. In DNA, the CDR3 is TGTGCCAGCAGCTTGGGGAGCACTAGCACAGATACGCAGTATTTT. It codes for CASSLGSTSTDTQYF.

The genes are TRBV5-1 and TRBJ1-4; a weak D match, TRBD1 (5 bases). This CDR3 is 16 amino acids long. With 1 base removed from V and 0 bases from J, the gap between germline ends came to 10 bases. The germline CDR1 and CDR2 sequences are SGHRS and YFSETQ. CDR3 region: CASSLTGPPTNEKLFF. CDR3 sequence (DNA): TGCGCCAGCAGCTTGACAGGCCCACCAACTAATGAAAAACTGTTTTTT.

This chain connects TRBV7-6 to TRBJ2-1; D unclear. With 2 bases removed from V and 10 bases from J, the gap between germline ends came to 6 bases. The CDR3 has 11 residues. Germline CDR1 and CDR2: SGHVS and FNYEAQ. The CDR3 DNA follows: TGTGCCAGCAGCTTAACGGTGGAGCAGTTCTTC. The encoded protein is CASSLTVEQFF.

V usage is TRBV5-1 and J usage is TRBJ2-1; D remains unclear. Germline lookup yields CDR1 SGHRS and CDR2 YFSETQ. The CDR3 is made up of 13 amino acids. The germline V and J ends were trimmed by 4 bases and 10 bases, with 15 bases remaining between them. The CDR3 region has the DNA TGCGCCAGCAGCAGAATCCCGGACGGCGAGCAGTTCTTC. Protein product: CASSRIPDGEQFF.

V gene TRBV9 combines with J gene TRBJ2-7, with unresolved D. CDR1 and CDR2 (germline): SGDLS, YYNGEE. The CDR3 consists of 13 residues. The V gene lost 4 bases and the J gene lost 3 bases, with 11 bases spanning the gap. Written as DNA, the CDR3 is TGTGCCAGCAGCATCCGACAAGACTACGAGCAGTACTTC. Translation: CASSIRQDYEQYF.

The chain employs TRBV4-2 and TRBJ1-2; TRBD1 matches at 7 bases. V trimming: 0 bases; J trimming: 3 bases; junction bases outside the gene matches: 4. The CDR3 totals 15 residues. In germline, CDR1 is LGHNA, CDR2 YNFKEQ. DNA of the CDR3: TGTGCCAGCAGCCAAGATCAACAGGGGCACTATGGCTACACCTTC. This encodes CASSQDQQGHYGYTF.

The chain links TRBV19 to TRBJ1-5; TRBD1 matches 7 bases. Germline CDR1 is LNHDA and CDR2 is SQIVND (reference sequence). The junction had 3 bases not matched to a gene; V was cut back by 3 bases and J by 1 base. This CDR3 has 15 residues. CDR3 sequence (DNA): TGTGCCAGTAGTATGTGGGGACAGAGCAATCAGCCCCAGCATTTT. Translating gives CASSMWGQSNQPQHF.

This rearrangement joins TRBV7-2 to TRBJ2-7; weak D call: TRBD2 (6 bases). Germline CDR1 and CDR2: SGHTA and FQGNSA. The CDR3 runs to 15 residues. Trimming cost V 5 bases and J 4 bases, with 18 bases left between them. In DNA, the CDR3 is TGTGCCAGCAGCGTGCGGGGCGGGAAGGAATACGAGCAGTACTTC. It specifies CASSVRGGKEYEQYF.

The V call is TRBV30, the J call TRBJ1-6, with a possible D match to TRBD1 (5 bases). Trimming took 3 bases from V and 4 from J, leaving 34 bases between them. Germline V CDR1 and CDR2: GTSNPN, SVGIG (reference sequence). The CDR3 runs to 22 residues. Here the CDR3 reads CAWSEIDFSGTGKRPYNSPLHF. In DNA, the CDR3 is TGTGCCTGGAGCGAAATTGACTTCTCCGGGACTGGGAAAAGGCCGTATAATTCACCCCTCCACTTT.

With regard to this clone: The sample carries other DNA sequences with the same CDR3. V usage is TRBV19 and J usage is TRBJ2-7; D is unclear. CDR1 LNHDA and CDR2 SQIVND come from the germline V gene (reference sequence). CDR3 length: 11 amino acids. The germline V and J ends were trimmed by 1 base and 6 bases, with 4 bases remaining between them. Here the CDR3 reads CASSIASEQYF. The CDR3 DNA is TGTGCCAGTAGTATAGCTAGCGAGCAGTACTTC.

The table lists this clone with a count of one. This probably arose from a read error, given a far larger clone one base away. The chain employs TRBV7-6 and TRBJ2-5; D remains unclear. V was clipped by 5 bases and J by 0 bases, with 4 bases between them. CDR1 is SGHVS and CDR2 is FNYEAQ in the germline V gene. This CDR3 region has 12 residues. The DNA for the CDR3 is TGTGCCAGCAGCGCCTACCAAGAGACCCAGTACTTC. Its protein product is CASSAYQETQYF.

The chain couples TRBV5-1 to TRBJ1-4; D is possibly TRBD1 (5 bases). The CDR3 contains 15 residues. Trimming took 5 bases from V and 0 from J, leaving 11 bases between them. Germline V gene data show CDR1 as SGHRS and CDR2 as YFSETQ. The CDR3 protein is CASREQAATNEKLFF. In nucleotides, the CDR3 is TGCGCCAGCAGGGAACAGGCCGCAACTAATGAAAAACTGTTTTTT.

This rearrangement joins TRBV19 to TRBJ1-2; the match to TRBD1 covers 7 bases. CDR1 and CDR2 (germline): LNHDA, SQIVND (reference sequence). V shed 6 bases, J shed 7 bases, and the junction held 8 bases outside the gene matches. CDR3 size: 13 residues. In nucleotides, the CDR3 is TGTGCCAGTAGACCAGGGGGTGCAAGTGGCTACACCTTC. This codes for CASRPGGASGYTF.

This clone is a singleton in its sample. This chain uses TRBV19 with TRBJ1-5; the D gene is possibly TRBD1 (5 bases). The germline V and J ends were trimmed by 4 bases and 0 bases, with 10 bases remaining between them. CDR1 LNHDA and CDR2 SQIVND come from the germline V gene (reference sequence). The CDR3 contains 15 residues. In nucleotides, the CDR3 is TGTGCCAGTAGTACTGCAGGGTATAGCAATCAGCCCCAGCATTTT. Its protein is CASSTAGYSNQPQHF. The complete variable domain, with remaining parts taken from reference TRBV19 and TRBJ1-5, reads DGGITQSPKYLFRKEGQNVTLSCEQNLNHDAMYWYRQDPGQGLRLIYYSQIVNDFQKGDIAEGYSVSREKKESFPLTVTSAQKNPTAFYLCASSTAGYSNQPQHFGDGTRLSIL.

This sequence joins TRBV9 and TRBJ2-1; 8 bases fit TRBD2. The trim removed 0 bases at V and 4 bases at J, leaving 3 bases unmatched. This CDR3 is 15 amino acids long. Germline V CDR1 and CDR2: SGDLS, YYNGEE. The CDR3 nucleotides are TGTGCCAGCAGCGTAGCTCTAGCGGGTTACAATGAGCAGTTCTTC. This translates into CASSVALAGYNEQFF.

V and J are TRBV30 and TRBJ2-7, with 10 positions matching TRBD1. Per germline, CDR1 GTSNPN and CDR2 SVGIG (reference sequence). With 5 bases clipped from V and 3 bases from J, the junction kept 4 bases outside the gene matches. This CDR3 comprises 13 residues. CDR3 sequence (DNA): TGTGCCTGGGACAGGGGGCGCCTCTACGAGCAGTACTTC. This encodes CAWDRGRLYEQYF.

This clone was observed a handful of times. The V call is TRBV5-1, the J call TRBJ2-1; D possibly corresponds to TRBD2 (6 bases). The CDR3 runs 12 residues. Trimming stripped 6 bases from V and 7 bases from J, with 11 bases between. The germline V gene encodes CDR1 SGHRS and CDR2 YFSETQ. DNA for the CDR3: TGCGCCAGCATGTACCGGGAGAATGAGCAGTTCTTC. Protein: CASMYRENEQFF.

A remark on this clone: Other DNA variants within this sample encode the same CDR3. This sequence joins TRBV7-8 and TRBJ1-2; TRBD1 might be the D (5 bases). Germline V gene data show CDR1 as SGHVS and CDR2 as FQNEAQ. V lost 5 bases and J 2 bases, leaving 9 bases between the germline ends. CDR3 size: 13 residues. The CDR3, as DNA: TGTGCCAGCAGCCGGGACCGAAACTATGGCTACACCTTC. Its translation is CASSRDRNYGYTF.

This sequence joins TRBV9 and TRBJ2-5; 9 bases are shared with TRBD2. Germline lookup yields CDR1 SGDLS and CDR2 YYNGEE. The trim removed 0 bases at V and 7 bases at J, leaving 7 bases unmatched. The CDR3 is 15 amino acids. CDR3 in amino acids: CASSVEASGVGTQYF. The CDR3 nucleotides are TGTGCCAGCAGCGTAGAGGCTAGCGGGGTAGGGACCCAGTACTTC.

The chain has TRBV2 and TRBJ2-1; 7 positions match TRBD2. In germline, CDR1 is SNHLY, CDR2 FYNNEI. The CDR3 length is 14 residues. V dropped 7 bases and J dropped 8; count of bases not matched to a gene: 11. The CDR3 reads CASTTSAVWDEQFF. As DNA, the CDR3 is TGTGCCAGCACTACTAGCGCCGTCTGGGATGAGCAGTTCTTC.

The chain is built from TRBV5-6 and TRBJ2-7, with D hard to call. CDR3 length equals 12 residues. The germline V and J ends were trimmed by 7 bases and 5 bases, with 13 bases remaining between them. Germline CDR1 reads SGHDT; CDR2 reads YYEEEE. The CDR3 here is CASGRRSNEQYF. CDR3 coding DNA: TGTGCCAGCGGACGGCGGTCCAACGAGCAGTACTTC.